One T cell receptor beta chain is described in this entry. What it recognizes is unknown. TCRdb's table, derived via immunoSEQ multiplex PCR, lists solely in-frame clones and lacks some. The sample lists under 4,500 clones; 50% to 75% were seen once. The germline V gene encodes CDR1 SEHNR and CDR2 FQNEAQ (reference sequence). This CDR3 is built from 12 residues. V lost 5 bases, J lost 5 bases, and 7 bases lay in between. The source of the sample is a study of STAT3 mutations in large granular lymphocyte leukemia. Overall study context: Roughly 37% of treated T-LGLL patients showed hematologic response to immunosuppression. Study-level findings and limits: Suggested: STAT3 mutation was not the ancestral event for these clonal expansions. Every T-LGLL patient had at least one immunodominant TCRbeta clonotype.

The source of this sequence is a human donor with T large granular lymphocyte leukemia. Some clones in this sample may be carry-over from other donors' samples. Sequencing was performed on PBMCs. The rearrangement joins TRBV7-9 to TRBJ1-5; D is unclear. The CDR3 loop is CASSHTDQPQHF. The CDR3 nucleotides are TGTGCCAGCAGCCACACGGATCAGCCCCAGCATTTT. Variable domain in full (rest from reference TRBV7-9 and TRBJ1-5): DTGVSQNPRHKITKRGQNVTFRCDPISEHNRLYWYRQTLGQGPEFLTYFQNEAQLEKSRLLSDRFSAERPKGSFSTLEIQRTEQGDSAMYLCASSHTDQPQHFGDGTRLSIL.